These 32 T cell receptor beta chains originate from one sample sequenced in a study of preoperative IRX-2 immunotherapy in early breast cancer. Stated treatment: preoperative locoregional IRX-2 cytokine immunotherapy. The repertoire was sequenced with immunoSEQ multiplex PCR; TCRdb's copy has only in-frame clones and lacks some. The profile shows about 23,000 clones, over 75% of them singletons. The starting material was tumor tissue, obtained after IRX-2 immunotherapy. All receptors derive from a human donor with breast cancer.

V gene TRBV6-5 combines with J gene TRBJ2-7, with TRBD1 as a possible D gene (6 bases). This CDR3 spans 11 amino acids. In germline, CDR1 is MNHEY, CDR2 SVGAGI. V lost 5 bases to trimming and J lost 6 bases, with 8 bases between them. Written as DNA, the CDR3 is TGTGCCAGCAGTGGACAGACCGAGCAGTACTTC. Protein product: CASSGQTEQYF.

This clone was observed once. The chain has TRBV5-5 and TRBJ1-5; no firm D call. The ends were cut back, 0 bases at V and 7 bases at J, with 5 bases in the middle. Germline V gene data show CDR1 as SGHKS and CDR2 as YYEKEE (reference sequence). The CDR3 loop spans 12 amino acids. CDR3 protein: CASSLVGQPQHF. The CDR3 DNA follows: TGTGCCAGCAGCTTGGTGGGCCAGCCCCAGCATTTT.

The V call is TRBV5-5, the J call TRBJ1-6, with D possibly TRBD1 on 6 matching bases. Between the trimmed V and J ends, which lost 5 bases and 10 bases, there was a span of 16 bases. This CDR3 is 14 amino acids long. The germline gives CDR1 SGHKS, CDR2 YYEKEE (reference sequence). CDR3: CASRDSQGRSPLHF. As DNA, the CDR3 is TGTGCCAGCAGGGATTCACAGGGCCGATCACCCCTCCACTTT.

The V call is TRBV9, the J call TRBJ2-6, with TRBD1 identical over 9 bases. Germline trimming cut 4 bases from V and 2 bases from J; bases unmatched to any gene: 7. The germline gives CDR1 SGDLS, CDR2 YYNGEE. This CDR3 has 17 residues. DNA for the CDR3: TGTGCCAGCAGCCCGACAGGGGGGGGCACTGGGGCCAACGTCCTGACTTTC. This codes for CASSPTGGGTGANVLTF.

The chain is built from TRBV6-1 and TRBJ2-7; possibly TRBD1 for D (5 bases). Germline V gene sequence: CDR1 MNHNS, CDR2 SASEGT. The CDR3 totals 12 residues. V was trimmed by 6 bases and J by 4 bases, leaving 10 bases between them. CDR3 nucleotides: TGTGCCAGCAGAAGTCAGGGTTACGAGCAGTACTTC. Its translation: CASRSQGYEQYF.

CDR3 residues: CASSPPGQMRLDGYTF. The CDR3 DNA is TGTGCCAGCAGCCCTCCGGGCCAAATGCGCCTCGATGGCTACACCTTC. The rearrangement joins TRBV7-2 to TRBJ1-2; D gene unclear. V gave up 5 bases and J gave up 6 bases, with 22 bases separating them. Germline CDR1 is SGHTA and CDR2 is FQGNSA. The CDR3 runs 16 residues.

This clone was counted once. The chain joins TRBV6-1 to TRBJ2-3; TRBD2 might be the D (6 bases). Trimming shortened V by 8 bases and J by 5 bases, and 11 bases separated the two germline ends. The CDR3 loop spans 12 amino acids. Germline lookup yields CDR1 MNHNS and CDR2 SASEGT. CDR3 nucleotides: TGTGCCAGCGTCCTGGGGGGAGATACGCAGTATTTT. This gives the protein CASVLGGDTQYF.

Here the CDR3 reads CASSQGASGGITSTDTQYF. CDR3 sequence (DNA): TGTGCCAGCAGCCAAGGGGCTAGCGGGGGGATAACTAGCACAGATACGCAGTATTTT. J is TRBJ2-3 and V is TRBV4-2; 11 bases fit TRBD2. The trim removed 1 base at V and 0 bases at J, leaving 9 bases unmatched. This CDR3 has 19 residues. The germline gives CDR1 LGHNA, CDR2 YNFKEQ.

The V call is TRBV7-7, the J call TRBJ2-5, with TRBD2 identical over 11 bases. Germline V gene lookup returns CDR1 SSHAT and CDR2 FNYEAQ (reference sequence). The CDR3 has 16 amino acids. Trimming removed 1 base from V and 3 bases from J; junction bases left unmatched: 4. The CDR3, as DNA: TGTGCCAGCAGCTTAGTATCGACTAGCGGGAAAGAGACCCAGTACTTC. Translating gives CASSLVSTSGKETQYF.

CDR3 in amino acids: CASSFYNEQFF. CDR3 in DNA: TGCGCCAGCAGCTTTTACAATGAGCAGTTCTTC. The V gene is TRBV5-1, the J gene TRBJ2-1; D ambiguous. CDR3 length: 11 residues. CDR1 and CDR2 (germline): SGHRS, YFSETQ. V was shortened by 2 bases and J by 4 bases, with 1 base between the two germline ends.

This chain uses TRBV5-4 with TRBJ2-1; D gene unclear. Trimming cost V 0 bases and J 13 bases, with 11 bases left between them. The length of the CDR3 is 12 residues. In germline, CDR1 is SGHNT, CDR2 YYREEE (reference sequence). The CDR3 is CASSLGQSKQFF. DNA of the CDR3: TGTGCCAGCAGCTTGGGGCAGAGCAAACAGTTCTTC.

This clone has a single count. The chain employs TRBV19 and TRBJ2-1; TRBD2 aligns across 9 bases. Trimming removed 3 bases from V and 10 bases from J; junction bases left unmatched: 10. Germline CDR1 LNHDA, CDR2 SQIVND (reference sequence). This CDR3 spans 15 amino acids. The CDR3 reads CASSIDAGGPREQFF. CDR3 DNA sequence: TGTGCCAGTAGTATTGATGCGGGAGGGCCGAGGGAGCAGTTCTTC.

The chain joins TRBV5-1 to TRBJ1-6; D unresolved. This CDR3 contains 13 residues. CDR1 and CDR2 (germline): SGHRS, YFSETQ. V dropped 1 base and J dropped 12 bases, with 11 bases sitting between them. The CDR3 DNA sequence: TGCGCCAGCAGCTTGTTTCCCGAAGGACCCCTCCACTTT. It encodes CASSLFPEGPLHF.

The chain has TRBV5-8 and TRBJ1-4; 8 bases fit TRBD1. The CDR3 covers 14 residues. Germline V gene lookup returns CDR1 SGHTS and CDR2 YDEGEE. J gave up 7 bases and V 2 bases, and 4 bases lay outside the gene matches. This CDR3 reads CASSFGQGSEKLFF. The CDR3 DNA follows: TGTGCCAGCAGCTTTGGACAGGGAAGTGAAAAACTGTTTTTT.

The chain links TRBV30 to TRBJ1-5; a possible D gene is TRBD1 (5 bases). The CDR3 spans 12 residues. V shed 5 bases and J shed 5 bases, with 10 bases lying between them. Per germline, CDR1 GTSNPN and CDR2 SVGIG (reference sequence). The CDR3 loop is CAWDDSDQPQHF. The DNA for the CDR3 is TGTGCCTGGGACGACAGTGATCAGCCCCAGCATTTT.

The chain links TRBV21-1 to TRBJ2-1; the D call TRBD2 from the table was never checked on the DNA. TRBV21-1 is classified as a pseudogene. There are 12 residues in the CDR3. In DNA form, the CDR3 reads TGTGCCTTGCGTCTATCCTACAATGAGCAGTTCTTC. Its translation is CALRLSYNEQFF.

This clone was counted once. This chain connects TRBV4-2 to TRBJ2-7; D may be TRBD2 (5 bases). The germline V and J ends were trimmed by 1 base and 5 bases, with 12 bases remaining between them. The CDR3 is made up of 14 amino acids. Germline loops: CDR1 LGHNA, CDR2 YNFKEQ. CDR3 in amino acids: CASSQVTGGNEQYF. CDR3 sequence (DNA): TGTGCCAGCAGCCAAGTGACCGGAGGAAACGAGCAGTACTTC.

A single count supports this clone. The rearrangement links TRBV30 to TRBJ2-5, with D unclear. The assigned J gene may be wrong: the sequence end matches TRBJ2-7 better. This CDR3 is 13 amino acids long. Germline loops: CDR1 GTSNPN, CDR2 SVGIG (reference sequence). CDR3 coding DNA: TGTGCCTGGAGCGCGGCGTCTACCTACGAGCAGTACTTC. Amino acid sequence: CAWSAASTYEQYF.

A single count supports this clone. The chain couples TRBV11-3 to TRBJ2-2; the D is unclear. The length of the CDR3 is 12 residues. CDR1 and CDR2 (germline): SGHNT, YENEEA. V lost 0 bases, J lost 6 bases, and 2 bases lay in between. The CDR3 sequence is CASSLDSGELFF. CDR3 DNA: TGTGCCAGCAGCTTAGATTCCGGGGAGCTGTTTTTT.

The chain combines TRBV25-1 with TRBJ2-3, with 10 bases aligning to TRBD2. The junction had 9 bases not matched to a gene; V was cut back by 5 bases and J by 1 base. The CDR3 runs 17 residues. CDR1 is MGHDK and CDR2 is SYGVNS in the germline V gene. In DNA, the CDR3 is TGTGCCAGCAGTTTCTCACTAGCGGGATTGGGCACAGATACGCAGTATTTT. Protein: CASSFSLAGLGTDTQYF. The full variable domain, with the rest looked up from reference TRBV25-1 and TRBJ2-3, is EADIYQTPRYLVIGTGKKITLECSQTMGHDKMYWYQQDPGMELHLIHYSYGVNSTEKGDLSSESTVSRIRTEHFPLTLESARPSHTSQYLCASSFSLAGLGTDTQYFGPGTRLTVL.

The CDR3 sequence is CASSYSPGGAETQYF. The CDR3 coding sequence is TGTGCCAGCAGTTACTCCCCGGGGGGGGCAGAGACCCAGTACTTC. The chain links TRBV6-6 to TRBJ2-5; 8 bases map to TRBD2. CDR3 size: 15 residues. Germline CDR1 and CDR2: MNHNY and SVGAGI (reference sequence). V dropped 0 bases and J dropped 4; count of bases not matched to a gene: 4.

The chain carries TRBV5-1 and TRBJ1-6, with TRBD1 matching over 11 bases. Germline CDR1 reads SGHRS; CDR2 reads YFSETQ. The CDR3 is 16 amino acids. After removal of 3 bases from V and 6 bases from J, the junction contained 5 bases not matched to a gene. CDR3 sequence reads: CASSSGQGAPNSPLHF. The CDR3 coding sequence is TGCGCCAGCAGCTCCGGACAGGGGGCGCCTAATTCACCCCTCCACTTT.

The V and J genes are TRBV19 and TRBJ2-3, with 13 bases matching TRBD2. The junction had 0 bases not matched to a gene; V was cut back by 5 bases and J by 1 base. This CDR3 is 15 amino acids long. Germline V CDR1 and CDR2: LNHDA, SQIVND (reference sequence). The CDR3 spells CASSGLAGGTDTQYF. For the CDR3, the DNA is TGTGCCAGTAGTGGACTAGCGGGGGGCACAGATACGCAGTATTTT.

V usage is TRBV10-3 and J usage is TRBJ2-2; D not resolved. The CDR3 spans 14 residues. Per germline, CDR1 ENHRY and CDR2 SYGVKD. V was shortened by 4 bases and J by 1 base, with 7 bases between the two germline ends. CDR3 DNA: TGTGCCATCAGTGTAACCAAGAACACCGGGGAGCTGTTTTTT. It encodes CAISVTKNTGELFF.

The chain couples TRBV11-2 to TRBJ2-5; D gene uncertain. CDR1 is SGHAT, CDR2 FQNNGV, per germline. V lost 2 bases and J lost 2, with 3 bases in between. The CDR3 extends over 12 amino acids. The CDR3 sequence is CASSLLQETQYF. As DNA, the CDR3 is TGTGCCAGCAGCTTATTGCAAGAGACCCAGTACTTC.

V and J are TRBV11-2 and TRBJ2-1; 7 positions match TRBD1. This CDR3 is built from 14 residues. The germline V gene has CDR1 SGHAT and CDR2 FQNNGV. V lost 1 base, J lost 8 bases, and 5 bases stayed unmatched. CDR3: CASSLGQRGHEQFF. The CDR3, as DNA: TGTGCCAGCAGCTTAGGCCAAAGGGGGCATGAGCAGTTCTTC. Supplemented by reference TRBV11-2 and TRBJ2-1, the full variable domain reads EAGVAQSPRYKIIEKRQSVAFWCNPISGHATLYWYQQILGQGPKLLIQFQNNGVVDDSQLPKDRFSAERLKGVDSTLKIQPAKLEDSAVYLCASSLGQRGHEQFFGPGTRLTVL.

This clone was detected a few times. The genes are TRBV7-9 and TRBJ2-7; 8 bases fit TRBD2. Germline trimming cut 7 bases from V and 0 bases from J; bases unmatched to any gene: 14. The germline V gene has CDR1 SEHNR and CDR2 FQNEAQ (reference sequence). This CDR3 is built from 17 residues. Here the CDR3 DNA reads TGTGCCAGCACCTTCTCAGGGGTAGCGGGAATCTCCTACGAGCAGTACTTC. It codes for CASTFSGVAGISYEQYF.

The CDR3 protein is CASSPLDSYGYTF. CDR3 bases: TGCGCCAGCAGCCCGTTGGACAGCTATGGCTACACCTTC. This rearrangement joins TRBV5-1 to TRBJ1-2; D is possibly TRBD1 (6 bases). V was clipped by 4 bases and J by 4 bases, with 11 bases between them. Germline CDR1 and CDR2: SGHRS and YFSETQ. CDR3 size: 13 residues.

A single count supports this clone. The rearrangement links TRBV6-5 to TRBJ1-2, with a weak D call TRBD1 (6 bases). Germline V gene data show CDR1 as MNHEY and CDR2 as SVGAGI. The V and J ends lost 11 bases and 8 bases respectively, with 18 bases between them. The CDR3 contains 12 residues. CDR3 sequence (DNA): TGTGCCGCCACCGAGGGGGTCGTCGGCTACACCTTC. Translated: CAATEGVVGYTF.

This clone qualifies as hyperexpanded (1% or more). This chain links TRBV14 with TRBJ1-1, with D tentatively TRBD1 (5 bases). V dropped 0 bases and J dropped 11 bases, with 13 bases sitting between them. The CDR3 totals 13 residues. CDR1 and CDR2 (germline): SGHDN, FVKESK. The CDR3 sequence: CASSQDRAGMAFF. CDR3 DNA: TGTGCCAGCAGCCAAGATCGAGCAGGGATGGCTTTCTTT.

The rearrangement links TRBV10-3 to TRBJ2-5; possible D gene TRBD2, 6 bases. With 8 bases removed from V and 4 bases from J, the gap between germline ends came to 17 bases. The germline CDR1 and CDR2 sequences are ENHRY and SYGVKD. The CDR3 has 14 residues. The CDR3 protein is CAISRGTKGETQYF. The CDR3 region has the DNA TGTGCCATCTCCCGGGGGACCAAGGGAGAGACCCAGTACTTC.

The chain carries TRBV2 and TRBJ2-5; 10 bases align to TRBD1. V shed 6 bases and J 4 bases; nucleotides not matched to a gene: 8. CDR1 and CDR2 from the germline V gene are SNHLY and FYNNEI. The CDR3 length is 15 residues. CDR3 region: CASSADRGAVETQYF. The CDR3 DNA reads as TGTGCCAGCAGCGCGGACAGGGGGGCGGTAGAGACCCAGTACTTC.